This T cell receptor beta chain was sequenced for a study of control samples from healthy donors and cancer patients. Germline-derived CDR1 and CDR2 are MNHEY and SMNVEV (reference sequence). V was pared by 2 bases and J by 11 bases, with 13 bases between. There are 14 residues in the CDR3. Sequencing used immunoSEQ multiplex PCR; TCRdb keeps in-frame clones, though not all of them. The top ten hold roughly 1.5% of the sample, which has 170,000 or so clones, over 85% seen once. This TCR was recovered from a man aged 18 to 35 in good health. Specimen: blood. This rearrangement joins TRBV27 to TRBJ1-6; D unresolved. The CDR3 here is CASSLPGLGTPLHF. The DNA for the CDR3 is TGTGCCAGCAGTTTACCGGGCCTAGGGACACCCCTCCACTTT.